The next 18 T cell receptor beta chains were all read from a single sample in a study of naive and memory T cell subsets. Treatment indicated: skin biopsy from PPD injection site in Mantoux-positive individual. A UMI-containing oligonucleotide was joined by 3' ligation to the TCR cDNA template. Four PCR rounds used nested alpha and beta constant region primers plus the SP2 primer. TCRdb analysed the UMI-ligation and nested PCR reads with MiXCR anew, one entry per CDR3 protein. This table has more than 13,000 distinct CDR3 sequences, about 5% appearing once. The sequencing here drew on skin, taken from a tuberculin skin test site. Source of these receptors: an adult in good health.

This clonotype was seen ten or more times. The chain employs TRBV29-1 and TRBJ2-3, with D possibly matching TRBD1 (5 bases). This CDR3 has 16 amino acids. Per the germline V gene, CDR1 is SQVTM and CDR2 is ANQGSEA. V was shortened by 6 bases and J by 3 bases, with 22 bases between the two germline ends. CDR3 protein: CSVGSGWGMSTDTQYF. The CDR3 DNA reads TGCAGCGTGGGGTCAGGGTGGGGAATGTCAACAGATACGCAGTATTTT.

By share, this clonotype counts as medium-sized (0.01 to 0.1%). The chain employs TRBV30 and TRBJ2-7, with 7 bases lining up with TRBD1. The CDR3 extends over 16 amino acids. CDR1 is GTSNPN, CDR2 SVGIG, per germline (reference sequence). J lost 0 bases, V lost 1 base, and 9 bases had no gene match. CDR3 protein: CAWSGPGTATSYEQYF. DNA of the CDR3: TGTGCCTGGAGTGGCCCCGGGACAGCCACCTCCTACGAGCAGTACTTC.

This clonotype was observed many times. The chain uses TRBV11-2 and TRBJ2-1; 15 bases line up with TRBD2. The CDR3 spans 18 residues. Germline assignment: CDR1 SGHAT and CDR2 FQNNGV. Losses at the gene ends were 2 bases for V and 8 bases for J; bases not matched to a gene: 10. DNA of the CDR3: TGTGCCAGCAGCTTACCCGGGACTAGCGGGGGGCTGTACCATGAGCAGTTCTTC. Protein: CASSLPGTSGGLYHEQFF.

At least ten counts were recorded for this clonotype. The rearrangement uses TRBV29-1 and TRBJ2-3; no reliable D call. Germline CDR1 SQVTM, CDR2 ANQGSEA. This CDR3 contains 13 residues. The germline V and J ends were trimmed by 7 bases and 1 base, with 12 bases remaining between them. CDR3 sequence (DNA): TGCAGCGCCCCAGTCTCGGGCACAGATACGCAGTATTTT. It is translated as CSAPVSGTDTQYF.

This clonotype was counted ten times or more. V usage is TRBV20-1 and J usage is TRBJ1-5; 7 bases are a match to TRBD1. Trimming removed 5 bases from V and 2 bases from J; junction bases left unmatched: 9. Germline CDR1 and CDR2: DFQATT and SNEGSKA (reference sequence). This CDR3 has 15 residues. CDR3 region: CSAYRQGFGNQPQHF. Written as DNA, the CDR3 is TGCAGTGCTTATAGACAGGGTTTCGGCAATCAGCCCCAGCATTTT.

This clonotype was observed many times. The CDR3 loop is CASSLTLAGGPNEQYF. CDR3 bases: TGCGCCAGCAGCTTGACCCTAGCGGGGGGGCCCAACGAGCAGTACTTC. The V gene is TRBV5-1, the J gene TRBJ2-7; 12 bases align to TRBD2. The CDR3 runs to 16 residues. Germline V gene sequence: CDR1 SGHRS, CDR2 YFSETQ. J was trimmed by 5 bases and V by 1 base; bases with no gene match: 7.

There are a few counts of this clonotype. The chain carries TRBV29-1 and TRBJ1-6, with 7 bases that match TRBD1. Trimming removed 6 bases from V and 10 bases from J; junction bases left unmatched: 18. Germline V gene lookup returns CDR1 SQVTM and CDR2 ANQGSEA. The CDR3 spans 16 residues. CDR3 protein: CSVLLATGTPGSPLHF. CDR3 coding DNA: TGCAGCGTCCTTCTTGCGACAGGGACCCCAGGGTCACCCCTCCACTTT.

This clonotype was counted many times. The chain links TRBV20-1 to TRBJ2-3; the D gene is possibly TRBD2 (6 bases). CDR3 size: 16 residues. Germline values: CDR1 DFQATT, CDR2 SNEGSKA (reference sequence). V was trimmed by 3 bases and J by 0 bases, leaving 16 bases between them. In DNA form, the CDR3 reads TGCAGTGCTAGGGGGGGTTATGGGGGGAGCACAGATACGCAGTATTTT. It translates to CSARGGYGGSTDTQYF.

This clonotype was recorded many times. This sequence joins TRBV6-1 and TRBJ1-5, with no clear D. V was cut by 8 bases and J by 3 bases, with 14 bases left in between. CDR3 size: 14 residues. Germline values: CDR1 MNHNS, CDR2 SASEGT. The CDR3 DNA follows: TGTGCCAGCTCCTCGACGGGTCCCAATCAGCCCCAGCATTTT. It codes for CASSSTGPNQPQHF.

The sample holds a few counts of this clonotype. A read error may explain this, as a much larger clone is one base away. The V call is TRBV4-3, the J call TRBJ1-4; D call uncertain. CDR1 LGHNA and CDR2 YSLEER come from the germline V gene. With 0 bases removed from V and 8 bases from J, the gap between germline ends came to 16 bases. This CDR3 spans 16 amino acids. The DNA for the CDR3 is TGCGCCAGCAGCCAAGAAGGAAGCCCCTGCGACGAAAAACTGTTTTTT. Translated: CASSQEGSPCDEKLFF.

This chain links TRBV11-2 with TRBJ1-1; D remains unclear. CDR1 is SGHAT and CDR2 is FQNNGV in the germline V gene. The CDR3 runs to 13 residues. V shed 6 bases and J shed 1 base, with 9 bases lying between them. In nucleotides, the CDR3 is TGTGCCAGCAGTCGACTCAGGAACACTGAAGCTTTCTTT. This gives the protein CASSRLRNTEAFF.

This clonotype was found many times. The rearrangement uses TRBV5-4 and TRBJ2-1; 13 bases agree with TRBD2. J was trimmed by 15 bases and V by 4 bases; bases with no gene match: 10. CDR1 and CDR2 (germline): SGHNT, YYREEE (reference sequence). This CDR3 region has 14 residues. CDR3 nucleotides: TGTGCCAGCAGCCACGGGACTAGCGGGACCGGACGGTTCTTC. Translating gives CASSHGTSGTGRFF.

This clonotype was detected many times. The chain couples TRBV7-9 to TRBJ1-2; D is perhaps TRBD1 (5 bases). This CDR3 has 14 amino acids. Deletions cut 1 base from V and 8 bases from J, with 14 bases between. The germline V gene has CDR1 SEHNR and CDR2 FQNEAQ (reference sequence). The CDR3 here is CASSLEGLRLGYTF. In DNA, the CDR3 is TGTGCCAGCAGCTTAGAGGGGTTGCGGCTCGGCTACACCTTC. The variable domain in full, with the rest retrieved from reference TRBV7-9 and TRBJ1-2, is DTGVSQNPRHKITKRGQNVTFRCDPISEHNRLYWYRQTLGQGPEFLTYFQNEAQLEKSRLLSDRFSAERPKGSFSTLEIQRTEQGDSAMYLCASSLEGLRLGYTFGSGTRLTVV.

This clonotype is medium-sized (0.01 to 0.1%) in the sample. The chain carries TRBV7-6 and TRBJ1-2; D is unresolved. Trimming cost V 6 bases and J 0 bases, with 11 bases left between them. CDR1 and CDR2 from the germline V gene are SGHVS and FNYEAQ. The CDR3 runs to 14 residues. CDR3 nucleotide sequence: TGTGCCAGCAGACCGTCCCCCTCTAACTATGGCTACACCTTC. This codes for CASRPSPSNYGYTF.

In its sample, this clonotype is medium-sized. The V and J genes are TRBV7-2 and TRBJ1-5; no reliable D call. Germline V lookup: CDR1 SGHTA, CDR2 FQGNSA. Trimming pared 2 bases from V and 0 bases from J, leaving 8 bases between. The CDR3 covers 15 residues. The CDR3 sequence: CASSLWFDSNQPQHF. CDR3 in DNA: TGTGCCAGCAGCTTATGGTTCGATAGCAATCAGCCCCAGCATTTT. The full variable domain, its missing parts supplied by reference TRBV7-2 and TRBJ1-5, is GAGVSQSPSNKVTEKGKDVELRCDPISGHTALYWYRQSLGQGLEFLIYFQGNSAPDKSGLPSDRFSAERTGGSVSTLTIQRTQQEDSAVYLCASSLWFDSNQPQHFGDGTRLSIL.

There are many counts of this clonotype. The chain is built from TRBV18 and TRBJ1-6; 7 bases line up with TRBD1. The CDR3 runs 13 residues. The V and J ends lost 8 bases and 6 bases, in that order; junction bases with no gene match: 4. Germline CDR1 KGHSH, CDR2 LQKENI. The CDR3: CASIGTANSPLHF. CDR3 nucleotides: TGTGCCAGCATCGGGACAGCTAATTCACCCCTCCACTTT.

The table lists this clonotype with many counts. The CDR3 spells CASSFDRTTGELFF. The CDR3 region has the DNA TGTGCCAGCAGCTTCGACAGGACAACCGGGGAGCTGTTTTTT. V and J are TRBV7-2 and TRBJ2-2; D possibly corresponds to TRBD1 (6 bases). There are 14 residues in the CDR3. Germline-derived CDR1 and CDR2 are SGHTA and FQGNSA. V was pared by 3 bases and J by 5 bases, with 10 bases between.

This clonotype was seen many times. This chain links TRBV5-1 with TRBJ1-6; 10 bases are a match to TRBD1. The V gene's germline CDR1 is SGHRS and CDR2 YFSETQ. This CDR3 has 15 residues. Unmatched junction bases numbered 5, after V lost 4 bases and J lost 7 bases. For the CDR3, the DNA is TGCGCCAGCAGCCTTCGGACAGGGGGGAATTCACCCCTCCACTTT. Translating gives CASSLRTGGNSPLHF. Filled out from reference TRBV5-1 and TRBJ1-6, the complete variable domain reads KAGVTQTPRYLIKTRGQQVTLSCSPISGHRSVSWYQQTPGQGLQFLFEYFSETQRNKGNFPGRFSGRQFSNSRSEMNVSTLELGDSALYLCASSLRTGGNSPLHFGNGTRLTVT.